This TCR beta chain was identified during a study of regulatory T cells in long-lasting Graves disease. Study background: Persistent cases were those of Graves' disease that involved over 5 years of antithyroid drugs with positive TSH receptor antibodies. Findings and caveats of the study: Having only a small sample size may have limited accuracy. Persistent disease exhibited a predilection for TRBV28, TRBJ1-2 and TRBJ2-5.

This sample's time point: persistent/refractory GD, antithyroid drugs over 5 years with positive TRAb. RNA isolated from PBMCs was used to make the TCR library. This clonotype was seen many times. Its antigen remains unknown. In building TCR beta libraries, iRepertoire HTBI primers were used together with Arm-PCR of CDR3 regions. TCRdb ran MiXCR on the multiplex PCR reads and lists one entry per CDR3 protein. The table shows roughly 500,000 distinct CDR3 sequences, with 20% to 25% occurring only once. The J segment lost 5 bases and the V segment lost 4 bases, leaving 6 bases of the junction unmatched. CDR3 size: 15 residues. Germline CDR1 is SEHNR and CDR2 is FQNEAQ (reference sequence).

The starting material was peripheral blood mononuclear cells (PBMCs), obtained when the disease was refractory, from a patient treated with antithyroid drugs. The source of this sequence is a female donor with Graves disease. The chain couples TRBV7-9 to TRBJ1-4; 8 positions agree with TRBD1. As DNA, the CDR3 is TGTGCCAGCAGCTGGGGGGGACAGGAAAATGAAAAACTGTTTTTT. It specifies CASSWGGQENEKLFF.